Given below is one TCR beta chain in context. Its antigen is not identified. Sequenced by immunoSEQ multiplex PCR; TCRdb stores in-frame clones only, minus some. Among 120,000 to 150,000 clones listed, approximately 78% were seen once. These data belong to a study of T cell responses to AZD1222 COVID-19 vaccine. Whole-study results and caveats: Repertoires in all cases were sampled only once the peak T cell response had passed.

The origin of this receptor is an adult in good health. The sequencing used peripheral blood, collected on day 0 of MenACWY control vaccination.

The CDR3 region is CASSVGGPSSGNTIYF. CDR3 sequence (DNA): TGTGCCAGCAGCGTAGGAGGGCCGAGCTCTGGAAACACCATATATTTT. The rearrangement joins TRBV9 to TRBJ1-3; no definite D call. Trimming removed 0 bases from V and 0 bases from J, with 10 bases in between. Germline assignment: CDR1 SGDLS and CDR2 YYNGEE. This CDR3 is built from 16 residues.